This T cell receptor (beta chain) was recovered during a study of molecular identifiers for immune sequencing clone quantification. Broader study findings: Whereas naive cells kept under 1% of molecules in clones above 20 RNA copies, such clones held over 99% in effectors.

TCRdb re-called the PCR reads through MiXCR, storing one row per CDR3 protein. The repertoire has approximately 500,000 distinct CDR3 sequences, under 30% of them found once; the top ten carry over 0.6%. This clonotype was seen a few times. Its antigen is undetermined. Naive CD8 libraries came from around 18,000 to 910,000 sorted cells with 10%, 30% or 50% RNA. Sorting defined naive CD8 T cells as CD8+CD4-CCR7+CD45RA+. The source is a human donor in good health. Some libraries in this study had Jurkat cell RNA spiked in. Specimen: naive CD8+ T cells from blood, with Jurkat cell RNA spiked in. As for subset: FACS-sorted CD8+CD4-CCR7+CD45RA+ naive T cells.

This CDR3 reads CASSPLVYTDTQYF. CDR3 bases: TGTGCCAGCAGTCCACTAGTGTATACAGATACGCAGTATTTT. The chain links TRBV6-6 to TRBJ2-3, with D perhaps TRBD2 (5 bases). Germline-derived CDR1 and CDR2 are MNHNY and SVGAGI (reference sequence). CDR3 size: 14 residues. V lost 5 bases and J 3 bases, leaving 12 bases between the germline ends.